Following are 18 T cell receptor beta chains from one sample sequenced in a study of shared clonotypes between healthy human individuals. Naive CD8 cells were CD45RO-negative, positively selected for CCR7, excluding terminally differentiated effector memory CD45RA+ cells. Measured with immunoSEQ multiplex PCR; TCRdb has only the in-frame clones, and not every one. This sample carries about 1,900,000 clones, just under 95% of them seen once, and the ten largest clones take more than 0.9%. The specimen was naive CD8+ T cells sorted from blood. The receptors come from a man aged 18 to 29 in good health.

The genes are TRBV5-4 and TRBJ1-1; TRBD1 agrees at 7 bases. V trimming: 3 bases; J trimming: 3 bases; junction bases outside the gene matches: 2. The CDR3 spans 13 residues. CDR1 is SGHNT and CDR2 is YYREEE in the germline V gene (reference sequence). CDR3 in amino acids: CASSSQGYTEAFF. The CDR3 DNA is TGTGCCAGCAGCTCACAGGGGTACACTGAAGCTTTCTTT. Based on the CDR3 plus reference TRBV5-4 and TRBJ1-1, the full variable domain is ETGVTQSPTHLIKTRGQQVTLRCSSQSGHNTVSWYQQALGQGPQFIFQYYREEENGRGNFPPRFSGLQFPNYSSELNVNALELDDSALYLCASSSQGYTEAFFGQGTRLTVV.

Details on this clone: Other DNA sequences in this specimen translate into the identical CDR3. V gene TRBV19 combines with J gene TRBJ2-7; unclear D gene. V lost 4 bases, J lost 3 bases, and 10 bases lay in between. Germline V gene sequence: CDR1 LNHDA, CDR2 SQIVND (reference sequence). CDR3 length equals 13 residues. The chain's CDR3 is CASSSRLYYEQYF. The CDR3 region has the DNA TGTGCCAGTAGTAGTCGACTCTACTACGAGCAGTACTTC.

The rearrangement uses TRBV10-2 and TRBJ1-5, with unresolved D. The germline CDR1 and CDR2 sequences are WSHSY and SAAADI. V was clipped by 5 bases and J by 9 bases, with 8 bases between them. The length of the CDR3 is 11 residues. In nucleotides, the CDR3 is TGCGCCAGCAGTTCGGTGGGGCCCCAGCATTTT. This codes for CASSSVGPQHF.

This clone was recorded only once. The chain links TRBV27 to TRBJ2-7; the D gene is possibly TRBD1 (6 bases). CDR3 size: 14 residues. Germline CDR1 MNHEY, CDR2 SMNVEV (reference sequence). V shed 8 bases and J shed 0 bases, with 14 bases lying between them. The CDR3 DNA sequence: TGTGCCAGCGGGATACAGGGTGTCTCCTACGAGCAGTACTTC. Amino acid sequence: CASGIQGVSYEQYF.

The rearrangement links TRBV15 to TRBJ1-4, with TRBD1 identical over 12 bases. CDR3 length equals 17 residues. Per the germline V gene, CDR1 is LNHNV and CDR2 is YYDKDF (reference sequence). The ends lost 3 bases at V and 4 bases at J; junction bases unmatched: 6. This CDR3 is CATSSTRDRGRNEKLFF. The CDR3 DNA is TGTGCCACCAGCAGCACCCGGGACAGGGGGCGTAATGAAAAACTGTTTTTT. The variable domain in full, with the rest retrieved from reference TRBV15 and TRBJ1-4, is DAMVIQNPRYQVTQFGKPVTLSCSQTLNHNVMYWYQQKSSQAPKLLFHYYDKDFNNEADTPDNFQSRRPNTSFCFLDIRSPGLGDTAMYLCATSSTRDRGRNEKLFFGSGTQLSVL.

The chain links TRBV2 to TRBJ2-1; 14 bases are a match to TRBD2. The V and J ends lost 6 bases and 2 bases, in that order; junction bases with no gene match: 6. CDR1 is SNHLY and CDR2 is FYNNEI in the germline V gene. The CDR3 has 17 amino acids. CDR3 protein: CASRGLAGERPYNEQFF. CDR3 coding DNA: TGTGCCAGCAGGGGACTAGCGGGAGAGAGACCCTACAATGAGCAGTTCTTC.

The CDR3 DNA is TGTGCCAGCAGCTTACCTAATAAAGACAGTCCGTTGACCGGGGAGCTGTTTTTT. It codes for CASSLPNKDSPLTGELFF. The J gene is TRBJ2-2, the V gene TRBV7-8; possible D gene TRBD1, 5 bases. This CDR3 is 18 amino acids long. The V end was cut by 2 bases, the J end by 5 bases, with 21 bases between. Germline V CDR1 and CDR2: SGHVS, FQNEAQ.

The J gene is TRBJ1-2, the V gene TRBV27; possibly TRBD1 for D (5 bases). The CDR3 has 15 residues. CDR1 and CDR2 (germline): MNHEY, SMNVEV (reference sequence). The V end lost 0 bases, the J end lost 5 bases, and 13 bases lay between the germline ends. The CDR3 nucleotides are TGTGCCAGCAGTTTATCGGGGGTAGGGGAGTATGGCTACACCTTC. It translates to CASSLSGVGEYGYTF.

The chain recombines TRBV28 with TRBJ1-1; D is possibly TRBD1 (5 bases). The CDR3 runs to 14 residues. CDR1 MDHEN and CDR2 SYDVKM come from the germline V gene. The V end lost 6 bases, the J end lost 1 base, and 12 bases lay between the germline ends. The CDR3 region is CASRSGYENTEAFF. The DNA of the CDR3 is TGTGCCAGCAGGTCAGGGTATGAGAACACTGAAGCTTTCTTT. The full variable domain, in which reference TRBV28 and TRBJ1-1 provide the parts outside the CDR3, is DVKVTQSSRYLVKRTGEKVFLECVQDMDHENMFWYRQDPGLGLRLIYFSYDVKMKEKGDIPEGYSVSREKKERFSLILESASTNQTSMYLCASRSGYENTEAFFGQGTRLTVV.

The CDR3 nucleotides read TGTGCCAGCAGCTGGGTGAATCTGGAGGAGCAGTACTTC. Translated: CASSWVNLEEQYF. The genes are TRBV7-9 and TRBJ2-7; no definite D call. The CDR3 length is 13 residues. Germline CDR1 and CDR2: SEHNR and FQNEAQ (reference sequence). V lost 4 bases, J lost 7 bases, and 14 bases lay in between. Full variable domain (outside the CDR3, taken from reference TRBV7-9 and TRBJ2-7): DTGVSQNPRHKITKRGQNVTFRCDPISEHNRLYWYRQTLGQGPEFLTYFQNEAQLEKSRLLSDRFSAERPKGSFSTLEIQRTEQGDSAMYLCASSWVNLEEQYFGPGTRLTVT.

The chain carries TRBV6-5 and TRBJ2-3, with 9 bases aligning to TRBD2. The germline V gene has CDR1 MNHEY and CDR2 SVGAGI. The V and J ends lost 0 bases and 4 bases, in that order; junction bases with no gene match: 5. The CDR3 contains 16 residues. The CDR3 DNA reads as TGTGCCAGCAGTTACTCGCGGGGGGGCCTGGCAGATACGCAGTATTTT. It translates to CASSYSRGGLADTQYF.

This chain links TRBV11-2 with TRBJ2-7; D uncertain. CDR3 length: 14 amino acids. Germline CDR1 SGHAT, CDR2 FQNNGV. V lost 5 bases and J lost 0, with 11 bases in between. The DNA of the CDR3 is TGTGCCAGCAGCCCTGACTCTAACTCCTACGAGCAGTACTTC. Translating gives CASSPDSNSYEQYF.

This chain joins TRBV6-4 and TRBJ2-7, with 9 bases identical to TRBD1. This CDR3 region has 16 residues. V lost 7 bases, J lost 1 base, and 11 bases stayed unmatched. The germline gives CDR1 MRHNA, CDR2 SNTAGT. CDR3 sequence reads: CASNRIRDRVSYEQYF. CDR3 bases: TGTGCCAGCAATAGAATCCGGGACAGGGTATCCTACGAGCAGTACTTC.

For the CDR3, the DNA is TGTGCCAGCTCACCAGACACGACAGGAGGGGTAAATCGACCCCTCCACTTT. Translated: CASSPDTTGGVNRPLHF. The chain carries TRBV18 and TRBJ1-6, with D perhaps matching TRBD1 (6 bases). V gave up 2 bases and J gave up 12 bases, with 23 bases separating them. This CDR3 is built from 17 residues. Germline CDR1 KGHSH, CDR2 LQKENI.

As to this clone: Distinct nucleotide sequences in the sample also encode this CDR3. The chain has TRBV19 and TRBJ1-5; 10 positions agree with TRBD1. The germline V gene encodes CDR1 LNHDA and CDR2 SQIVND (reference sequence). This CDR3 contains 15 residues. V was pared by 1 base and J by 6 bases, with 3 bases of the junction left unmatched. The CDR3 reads CASSIGTGGFQPQHF. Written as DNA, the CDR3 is TGTGCCAGTAGTATAGGGACAGGGGGGTTTCAGCCCCAGCATTTT.

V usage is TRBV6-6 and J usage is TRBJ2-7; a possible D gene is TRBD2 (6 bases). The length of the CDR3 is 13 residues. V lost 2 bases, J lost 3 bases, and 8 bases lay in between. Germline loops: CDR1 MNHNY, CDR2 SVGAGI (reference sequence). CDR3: CASSYGGLYEQYF. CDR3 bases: TGTGCCAGCAGTTACGGGGGACTCTACGAGCAGTACTTC.

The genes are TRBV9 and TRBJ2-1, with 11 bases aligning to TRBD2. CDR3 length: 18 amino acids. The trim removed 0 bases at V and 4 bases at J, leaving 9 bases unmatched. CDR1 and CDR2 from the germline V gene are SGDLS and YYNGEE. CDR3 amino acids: CASSVGPPASGRYNEQFF. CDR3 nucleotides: TGTGCCAGCAGCGTAGGGCCCCCGGCTAGCGGGAGGTACAATGAGCAGTTCTTC.

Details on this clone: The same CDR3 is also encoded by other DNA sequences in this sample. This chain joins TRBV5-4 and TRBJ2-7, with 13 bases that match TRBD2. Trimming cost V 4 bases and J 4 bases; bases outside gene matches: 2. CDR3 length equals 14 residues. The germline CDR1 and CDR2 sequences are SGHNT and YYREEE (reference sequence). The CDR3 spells CASSPLAGGYEQYF. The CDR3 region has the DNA TGTGCCAGCAGCCCACTAGCGGGAGGGTACGAGCAGTACTTC.